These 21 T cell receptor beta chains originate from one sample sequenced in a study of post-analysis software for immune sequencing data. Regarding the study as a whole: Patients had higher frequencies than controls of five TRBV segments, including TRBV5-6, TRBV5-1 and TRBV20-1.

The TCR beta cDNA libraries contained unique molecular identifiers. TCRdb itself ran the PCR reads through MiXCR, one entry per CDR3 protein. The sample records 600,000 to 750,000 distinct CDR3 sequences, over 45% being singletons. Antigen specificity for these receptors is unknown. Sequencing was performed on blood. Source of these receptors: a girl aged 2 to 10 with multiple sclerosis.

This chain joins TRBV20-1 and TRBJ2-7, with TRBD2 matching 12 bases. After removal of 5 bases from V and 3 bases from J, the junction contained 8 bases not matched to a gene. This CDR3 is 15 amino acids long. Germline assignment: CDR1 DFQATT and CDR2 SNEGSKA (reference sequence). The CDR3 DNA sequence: TGCAGTGCTGCAAGACTAGCGGGAGATAACTACGAGCAGTACTTC. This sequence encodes CSAARLAGDNYEQYF.

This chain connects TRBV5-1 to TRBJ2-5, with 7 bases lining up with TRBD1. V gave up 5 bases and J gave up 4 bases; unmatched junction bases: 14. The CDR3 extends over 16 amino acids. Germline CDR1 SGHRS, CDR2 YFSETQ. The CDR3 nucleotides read TGCGCCAGCAGTATTACCACAGGGGTCACGGGAGAGACCCAGTACTTC. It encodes CASSITTGVTGETQYF.

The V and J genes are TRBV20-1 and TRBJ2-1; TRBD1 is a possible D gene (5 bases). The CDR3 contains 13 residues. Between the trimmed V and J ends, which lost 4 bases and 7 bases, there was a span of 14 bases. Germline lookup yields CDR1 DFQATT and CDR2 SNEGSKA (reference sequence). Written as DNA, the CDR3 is TGCAGTGCTAATTCGGCCCCAGGGAATGAGCAGTTCTTC. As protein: CSANSAPGNEQFF.

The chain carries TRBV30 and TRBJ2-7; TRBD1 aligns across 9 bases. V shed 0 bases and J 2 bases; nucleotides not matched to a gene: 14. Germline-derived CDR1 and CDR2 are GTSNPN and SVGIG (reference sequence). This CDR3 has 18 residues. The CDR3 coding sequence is TGTGCCTGGAGTGTATCTTTCCAGGGACAGGGCCTACCCTACGAGCAGTACTTC. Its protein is CAWSVSFQGQGLPYEQYF.

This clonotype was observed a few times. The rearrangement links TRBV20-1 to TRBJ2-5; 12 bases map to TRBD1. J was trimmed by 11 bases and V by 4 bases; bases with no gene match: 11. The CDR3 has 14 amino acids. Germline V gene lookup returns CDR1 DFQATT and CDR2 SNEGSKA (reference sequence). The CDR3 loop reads CSATGTGGIDEQYF. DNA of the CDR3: TGCAGTGCTACCGGGACAGGGGGCATCGATGAGCAGTACTTC.

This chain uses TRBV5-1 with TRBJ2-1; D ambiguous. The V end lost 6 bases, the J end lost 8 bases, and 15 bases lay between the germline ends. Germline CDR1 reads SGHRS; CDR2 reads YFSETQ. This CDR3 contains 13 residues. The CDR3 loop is CASNPADVDEQFF. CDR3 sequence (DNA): TGCGCCAGCAACCCGGCAGATGTCGATGAGCAGTTCTTC.

For the CDR3, the DNA is TGCAGTGCTAGGTGGGGGACCCAAGAGACCCAGTACTTC. Amino acid sequence: CSARWGTQETQYF. The chain couples TRBV20-1 to TRBJ2-5; D may match TRBD1 or TRBD2 (5 bases each). Germline CDR1 DFQATT, CDR2 SNEGSKA (reference sequence). CDR3 length: 13 amino acids. V was cut by 3 bases and J by 1 base, with 9 bases left in between.

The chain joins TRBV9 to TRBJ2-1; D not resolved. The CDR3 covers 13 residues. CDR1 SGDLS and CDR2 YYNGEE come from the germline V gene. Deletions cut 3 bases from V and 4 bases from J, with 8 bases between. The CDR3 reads CASSADSYNEQFF. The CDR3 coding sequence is TGTGCCAGCAGCGCGGATTCATACAATGAGCAGTTCTTC.

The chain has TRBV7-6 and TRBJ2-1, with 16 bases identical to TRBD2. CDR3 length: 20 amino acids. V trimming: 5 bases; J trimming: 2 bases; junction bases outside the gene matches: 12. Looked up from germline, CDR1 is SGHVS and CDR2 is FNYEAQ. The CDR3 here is CASSIPLGLAGGFTYNEQFF. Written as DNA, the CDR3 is TGTGCCAGCAGCATACCCTTGGGACTAGCGGGAGGGTTTACCTACAATGAGCAGTTCTTC. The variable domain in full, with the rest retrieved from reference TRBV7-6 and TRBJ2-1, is GAGVSQSPRYKVTKRGQDVALRCDPISGHVSLYWYRQALGQGPEFLTYFNYEAQQDKSGLPNDRFSAERPEGSISTLTIQRTEQRDSAMYRCASSIPLGLAGGFTYNEQFFGPGTRLTVL.

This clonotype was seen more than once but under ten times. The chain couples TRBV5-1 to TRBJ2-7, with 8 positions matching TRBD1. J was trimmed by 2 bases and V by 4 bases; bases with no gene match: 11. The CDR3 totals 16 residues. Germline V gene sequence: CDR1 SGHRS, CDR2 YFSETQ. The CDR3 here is CASSEQTGVGTYEQYF. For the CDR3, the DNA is TGCGCCAGCAGCGAACAGACAGGGGTGGGGACCTACGAGCAGTACTTC. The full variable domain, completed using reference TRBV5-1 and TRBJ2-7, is KAGVTQTPRYLIKTRGQQVTLSCSPISGHRSVSWYQQTPGQGLQFLFEYFSETQRNKGNFPGRFSGRQFSNSRSEMNVSTLELGDSALYLCASSEQTGVGTYEQYFGPGTRLTVT.

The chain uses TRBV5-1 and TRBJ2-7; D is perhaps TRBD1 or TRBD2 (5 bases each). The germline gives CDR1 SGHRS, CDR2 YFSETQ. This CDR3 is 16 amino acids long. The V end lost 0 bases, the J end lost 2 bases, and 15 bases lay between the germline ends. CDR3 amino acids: CASSLGPRDLAYEQYF. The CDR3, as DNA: TGCGCCAGCAGCTTGGGGCCCCGGGACCTAGCCTACGAGCAGTACTTC.

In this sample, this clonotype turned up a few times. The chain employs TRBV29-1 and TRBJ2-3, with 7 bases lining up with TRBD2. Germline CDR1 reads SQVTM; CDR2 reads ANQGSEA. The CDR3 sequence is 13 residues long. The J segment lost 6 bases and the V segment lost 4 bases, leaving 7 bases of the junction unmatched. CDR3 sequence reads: CSVGSSGYDTQYF. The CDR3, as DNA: TGCAGCGTTGGTTCTAGCGGATACGATACGCAGTATTTT.

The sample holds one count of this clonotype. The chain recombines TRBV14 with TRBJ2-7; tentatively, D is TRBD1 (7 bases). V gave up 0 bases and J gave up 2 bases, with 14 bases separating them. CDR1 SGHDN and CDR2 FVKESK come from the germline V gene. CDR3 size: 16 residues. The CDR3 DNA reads TGTGCCAGCAGCCAAGATGGAGGGGGCGAAACCTACGAGCAGTACTTC. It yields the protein CASSQDGGGETYEQYF. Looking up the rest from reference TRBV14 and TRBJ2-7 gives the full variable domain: EAGVTQFPSHSVIEKGQTVTLRCDPISGHDNLYWYRRVMGKEIKFLLHFVKESKQDESGMPNNRFLAERTGGTYSTLKVQPAELEDSGVYFCASSQDGGGETYEQYFGPGTRLTVT.

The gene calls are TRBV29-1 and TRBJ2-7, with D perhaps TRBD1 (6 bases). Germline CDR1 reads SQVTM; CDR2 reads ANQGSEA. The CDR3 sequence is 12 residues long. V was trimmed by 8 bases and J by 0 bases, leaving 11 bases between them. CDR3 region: CSYSGDSYEQYF. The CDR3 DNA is TGCAGCTACTCAGGGGACTCCTACGAGCAGTACTTC.

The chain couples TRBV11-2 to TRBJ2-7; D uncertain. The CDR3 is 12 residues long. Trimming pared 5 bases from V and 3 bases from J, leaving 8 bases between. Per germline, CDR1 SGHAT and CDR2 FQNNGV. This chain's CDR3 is CASSPDHYEQYF. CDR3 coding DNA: TGTGCCAGCAGCCCCGACCACTACGAGCAGTACTTC.

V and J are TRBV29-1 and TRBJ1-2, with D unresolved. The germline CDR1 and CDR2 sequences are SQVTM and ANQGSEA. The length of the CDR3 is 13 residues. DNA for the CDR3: TGCAGTGCTCCGAGACTTGGAAACTATGGCTACACCTTC. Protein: CSAPRLGNYGYTF.

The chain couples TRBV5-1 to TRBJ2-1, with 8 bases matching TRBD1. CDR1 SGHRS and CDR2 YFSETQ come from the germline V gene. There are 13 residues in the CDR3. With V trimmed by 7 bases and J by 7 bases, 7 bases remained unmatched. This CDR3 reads CASSGQGWNEQFF. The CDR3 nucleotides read TGCGCCAGCTCCGGACAGGGATGGAATGAGCAGTTCTTC.

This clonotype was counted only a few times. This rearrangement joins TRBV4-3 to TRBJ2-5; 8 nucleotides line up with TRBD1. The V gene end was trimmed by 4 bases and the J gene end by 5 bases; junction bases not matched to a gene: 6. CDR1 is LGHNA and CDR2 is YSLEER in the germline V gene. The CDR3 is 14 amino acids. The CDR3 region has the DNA TGCGCCAGCAGCCCTCGGACAGGGCACGAGACCCAGTACTTC. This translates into CASSPRTGHETQYF.

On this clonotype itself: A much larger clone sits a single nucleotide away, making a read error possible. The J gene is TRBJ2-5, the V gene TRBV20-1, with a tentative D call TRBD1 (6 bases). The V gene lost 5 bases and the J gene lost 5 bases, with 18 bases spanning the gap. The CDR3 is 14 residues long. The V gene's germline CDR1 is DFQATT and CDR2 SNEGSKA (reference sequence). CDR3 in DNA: TGCAGTGCTCTCATGGGGGCATTCGGGGAGACCCAGTACTTC. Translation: CSALMGAFGETQYF.

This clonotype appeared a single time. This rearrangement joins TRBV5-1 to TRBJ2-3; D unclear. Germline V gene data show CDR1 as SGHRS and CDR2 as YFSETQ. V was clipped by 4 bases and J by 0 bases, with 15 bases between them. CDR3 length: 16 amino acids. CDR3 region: CASSLFGPTSTDTQYF. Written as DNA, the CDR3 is TGCGCCAGCAGCCTATTCGGACCTACTAGCACAGATACGCAGTATTTT.

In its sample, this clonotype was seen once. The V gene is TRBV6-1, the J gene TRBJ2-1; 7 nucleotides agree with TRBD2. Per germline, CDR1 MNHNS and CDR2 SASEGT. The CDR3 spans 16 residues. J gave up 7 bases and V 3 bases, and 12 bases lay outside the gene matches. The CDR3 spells CASSELGTNPVNEQFF. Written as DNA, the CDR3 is TGTGCCAGCAGTGAGCTAGGGACTAATCCCGTGAATGAGCAGTTCTTC.